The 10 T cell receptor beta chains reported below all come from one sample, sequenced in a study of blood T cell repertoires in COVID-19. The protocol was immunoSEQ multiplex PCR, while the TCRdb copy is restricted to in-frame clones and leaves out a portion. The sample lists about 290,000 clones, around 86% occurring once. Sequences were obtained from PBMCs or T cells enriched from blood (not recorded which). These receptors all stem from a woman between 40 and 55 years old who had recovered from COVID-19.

DNA for the CDR3: TGTGCCAGCAGCCCCCGGGGTCCGGCTAGTGAGCAGTACTTC. It is translated as CASSPRGPASEQYF. The rearrangement uses TRBV3-1 (or the pseudogene TRBV3-2) and TRBJ2-7, with D maybe TRBD2 (5 bases). CDR3 size: 14 residues. The V and J ends lost 4 bases and 7 bases respectively, with 17 bases between them. Germline CDR1 and CDR2: LGHDT and YNNKEL (reference sequence).

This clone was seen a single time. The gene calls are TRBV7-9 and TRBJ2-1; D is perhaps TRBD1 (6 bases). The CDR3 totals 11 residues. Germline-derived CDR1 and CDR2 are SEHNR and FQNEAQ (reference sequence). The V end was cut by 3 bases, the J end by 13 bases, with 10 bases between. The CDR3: CASSLGHIQFF. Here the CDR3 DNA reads TGTGCCAGCAGCTTGGGACACATCCAGTTCTTC.

CDR3 sequence reads: CASTRAGVSNQPQHF. Written as DNA, the CDR3 is TGTGCCAGTACCCGGGCGGGAGTTAGCAATCAGCCCCAGCATTTT. The chain uses TRBV19 and TRBJ1-5, with D uncertain. Germline CDR1 LNHDA, CDR2 SQIVND (reference sequence). Trimming took 7 bases from V and 0 from J, leaving 13 bases between them. This CDR3 is built from 15 residues.

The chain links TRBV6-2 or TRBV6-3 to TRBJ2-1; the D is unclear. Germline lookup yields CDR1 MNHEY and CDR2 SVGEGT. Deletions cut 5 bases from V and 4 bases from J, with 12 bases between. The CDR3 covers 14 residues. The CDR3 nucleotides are TGTGCCAGCAGTCAGCGAGGCCCTTACAATGAGCAGTTCTTC. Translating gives CASSQRGPYNEQFF.

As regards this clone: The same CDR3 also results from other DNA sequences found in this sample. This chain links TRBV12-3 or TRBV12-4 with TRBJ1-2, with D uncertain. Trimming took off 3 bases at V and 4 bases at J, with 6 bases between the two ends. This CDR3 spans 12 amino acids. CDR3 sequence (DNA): TGTGCCAGCAGTTTGGGCAGCTATGGCTACACCTTC. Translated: CASSLGSYGYTF.

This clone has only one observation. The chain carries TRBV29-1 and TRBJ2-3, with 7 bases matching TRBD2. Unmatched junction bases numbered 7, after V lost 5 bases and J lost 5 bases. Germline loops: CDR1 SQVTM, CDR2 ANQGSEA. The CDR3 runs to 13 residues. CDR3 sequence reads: CSVQAGSGDTQYF. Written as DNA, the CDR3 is TGCAGCGTTCAAGCGGGATCCGGAGATACGCAGTATTTT.

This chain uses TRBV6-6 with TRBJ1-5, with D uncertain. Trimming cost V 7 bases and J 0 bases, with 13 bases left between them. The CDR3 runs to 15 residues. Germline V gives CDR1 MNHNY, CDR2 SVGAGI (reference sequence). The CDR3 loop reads CASNERAFSNQPQHF. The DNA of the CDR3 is TGTGCCAGCAATGAGAGAGCTTTTAGCAATCAGCCCCAGCATTTT.

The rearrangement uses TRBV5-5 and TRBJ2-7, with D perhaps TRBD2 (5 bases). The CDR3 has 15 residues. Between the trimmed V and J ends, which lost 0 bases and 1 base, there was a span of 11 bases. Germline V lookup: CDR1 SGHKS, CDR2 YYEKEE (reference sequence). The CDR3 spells CASSLGEGWSYEQYF. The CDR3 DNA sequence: TGTGCCAGCAGCTTGGGCGAGGGATGGTCCTACGAGCAGTACTTC.

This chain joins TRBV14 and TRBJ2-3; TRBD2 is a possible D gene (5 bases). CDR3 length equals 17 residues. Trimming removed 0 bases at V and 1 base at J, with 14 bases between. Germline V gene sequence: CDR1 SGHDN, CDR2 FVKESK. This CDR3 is CASSQDLGLSGTDTQYF. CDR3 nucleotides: TGTGCCAGCAGCCAAGATTTAGGACTTAGCGGCACAGATACGCAGTATTTT. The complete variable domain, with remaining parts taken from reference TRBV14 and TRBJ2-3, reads EAGVTQFPSHSVIEKGQTVTLRCDPISGHDNLYWYRRVMGKEIKFLLHFVKESKQDESGMPNNRFLAERTGGTYSTLKVQPAELEDSGVYFCASSQDLGLSGTDTQYFGPGTRLTVL.

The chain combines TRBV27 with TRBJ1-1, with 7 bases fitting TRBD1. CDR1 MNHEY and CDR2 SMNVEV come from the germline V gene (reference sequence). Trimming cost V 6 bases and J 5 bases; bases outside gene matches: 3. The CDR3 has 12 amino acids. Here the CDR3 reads CASSNRGTEAFF. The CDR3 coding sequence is TGTGCCAGCAGCAACAGGGGAACTGAAGCTTTCTTT.